A selection of T cell receptor beta chains follows, all from one sample in a study of CD8+CD57+ T cells in acquired aplastic anemia. TCRdb ran MiXCR on the reads and lists one entry per CDR3 protein. Of about 120,000 distinct CDR3 sequences in the sample, under 60% were seen once. The sample consisted of sorted CD4+, CD8+, or CD8+CD57+ T cells (not recorded which) from PBMCs. The receptor source for this set is a human donor with aplastic anemia. CDR3s include the opening cysteine and the closing phenylalanine or tryptophan. A D gene is named only where the DNA matches it firmly. Where a row states a size, it is once, few, many or the class of an expanded clone; other rows omit it.

clone_size: once
j_call: TRBJ2-7
d_call: .
v_call: TRBV11-2
cdr3_nt: TGTGCCAGCAGCTTAGATCAAGGGGCAGGGCCTGGCTACGAGCAGTACTTC
cdr3_aa: CASSLDQGAGPGYEQYF

clone_size: .
j_call: TRBJ1-1
d_call: .
v_call: TRBV10-3
cdr3_nt: TGTGCCAGCAGTTACGTGGTCAATGAAGCTTTCTTT
cdr3_aa: CASSYVVNEAFF

clone_size: .
j_call: TRBJ2-5
d_call: .
v_call: TRBV20-1
cdr3_nt: TGCAGTGCCCAAATCATGACGGCACAAGAGACCCAGTACTTC
cdr3_aa: CSAQIMTAQETQYF

clone_size: .
j_call: TRBJ1-4
d_call: .
v_call: TRBV25-1
cdr3_nt: TGTGCCAGCAGTGAATCGGGAACAGTTGAAAAACTGTTTTTT
cdr3_aa: CASSESGTVEKLFF

clone_size: medium-sized
j_call: TRBJ1-1
d_call: .
v_call: TRBV25-1
cdr3_nt: TGTGCCAGCAGCCCTAGAGGGGCCATGAACACTGAAGCTTTCTTT
cdr3_aa: CASSPRGAMNTEAFF

clone_size: .
j_call: TRBJ2-1
d_call: TRBD2
v_call: TRBV25-1
cdr3_nt: TGTGCCATCCCTAGCGGGGGCCCCTACAATGAGCAGTTCTTC
cdr3_aa: CAIPSGGPYNEQFF

clone_size: .
j_call: TRBJ1-2
d_call: .
v_call: TRBV5-1
cdr3_nt: TGCGCCAGCGCCCTGGAGCAAGTTGGTGGCTACACCTTC
cdr3_aa: CASALEQVGGYTF

clone_size: .
j_call: TRBJ2-3
d_call: .
v_call: TRBV19
cdr3_nt: TGTGCCAGTAGTATAAGCCACGCCACAGATACGCAGTATTTT
cdr3_aa: CASSISHATDTQYF

clone_size: .
j_call: TRBJ1-5
d_call: .
v_call: TRBV10-3
cdr3_nt: TGTGCCATCAGTGAGACAGGAGGTCAGCCCCAGCATTTT
cdr3_aa: CAISETGGQPQHF

clone_size: .
j_call: TRBJ2-6
d_call: TRBD1
v_call: TRBV10-3
cdr3_nt: TGTGCCATCAGCGATGGGCAGAGGGACAGTATATACTCTGGGGCCAACGTCCTGACTTTC
cdr3_aa: CAISDGQRDSIYSGANVLTF

clone_size: .
j_call: TRBJ1-1
d_call: .
v_call: TRBV12-3/TRBV12-4
cdr3_nt: TGTGCCAGCAGTTCCTTCAGGGGGAACACTGAAGCTTTCTTT
cdr3_aa: CASSSFRGNTEAFF

clone_size: .
j_call: TRBJ1-3
d_call: TRBD1
v_call: TRBV6-2/TRBV6-3
cdr3_nt: TGTGCCAGCAGTTTCTCGTCAGGGGGCTTCTTTAGCTCTGGAAACACCATATATTTT
cdr3_aa: CASSFSSGGFFSSGNTIYF

clone_size: .
j_call: TRBJ2-1
d_call: .
v_call: TRBV2
cdr3_nt: TGTGCCAGCAGTGAAGGCAGGGGGCAGTTCTTC
cdr3_aa: CASSEGRGQFF

clone_size: once
j_call: TRBJ2-7
d_call: .
v_call: TRBV2
cdr3_nt: TGTGCCAGCATCCCAACCGGGACGACCTACGAGCAGTACTTC
cdr3_aa: CASIPTGTTYEQYF

clone_size: few
j_call: TRBJ1-4
d_call: .
v_call: TRBV4-1
cdr3_nt: TGCGCCAGCAGCCAAGAACGACAGAGCCACTCTAATGAAAAACTGTTTTTT
cdr3_aa: CASSQERQSHSNEKLFF

clone_size: .
j_call: TRBJ2-7
d_call: TRBD1
v_call: TRBV19
cdr3_nt: TGTGCCAGTACCGAGGGGGCGCTGACCTACGAGCAGTACTTC
cdr3_aa: CASTEGALTYEQYF

clone_size: many
j_call: TRBJ2-1
d_call: TRBD2
v_call: TRBV9
cdr3_nt: TGTGCCAGCAGCGACGGACTAGGTATCCGCGATGAGCAGTTCTTC
cdr3_aa: CASSDGLGIRDEQFF

clone_size: few
j_call: TRBJ2-3
d_call: TRBD2
v_call: TRBV4-3
cdr3_nt: TGCGCCAGCAGGCCCCTTGGAGCGGGGAGCACAGATACGCAGTATTTT
cdr3_aa: CASRPLGAGSTDTQYF

clone_size: .
j_call: TRBJ1-6
d_call: .
v_call: TRBV19
cdr3_nt: TGTGCCAGTAGTATCCAACGGCAGGCCCTTAATTCACCCCTCCACTTT
cdr3_aa: CASSIQRQALNSPLHF

clone_size: once
j_call: TRBJ1-4
d_call: TRBD1
v_call: TRBV11-2
cdr3_nt: TGTGCCAGCAGCTCGAGGTGGGGACAGGGGAACGAAAAACTGTTTTTT
cdr3_aa: CASSSRWGQGNEKLFF

clone_size: .
j_call: TRBJ2-1
d_call: TRBD2
v_call: TRBV29-1
cdr3_nt: TGCAGCACCGGGACTAGCGGGAGTGTTGGCGATGAGCAGTTCTTC
cdr3_aa: CSTGTSGSVGDEQFF

clone_size: .
j_call: TRBJ2-1
d_call: TRBD2
v_call: TRBV7-6
cdr3_nt: TGTGCCAGCAGCCCGGGGGGGGGGAATGAGCAGTTCTTC
cdr3_aa: CASSPGGGNEQFF

clone_size: .
j_call: TRBJ2-7
d_call: TRBD1
v_call: TRBV15
cdr3_nt: TGTGCCACCAGCAGAGAGACAGGGTACTCCTACGAGCAGTACTTC
cdr3_aa: CATSRETGYSYEQYF

clone_size: few
j_call: TRBJ2-7
d_call: .
v_call: TRBV19
cdr3_nt: TGTGCCACTCGCCAGGGTCACGAGCAGTACTTC
cdr3_aa: CATRQGHEQYF

clone_size: .
j_call: TRBJ2-1
d_call: TRBD1
v_call: TRBV10-3
cdr3_nt: TGTGCCATCCGGACAGGAGACTACAATGAGCAGTTCTTC
cdr3_aa: CAIRTGDYNEQFF

clone_size: .
j_call: TRBJ2-2
d_call: TRBD1
v_call: TRBV2
cdr3_nt: TGTGCCAGCAAGACAGGGGAGGCCGGGGAGCTGTTTTTT
cdr3_aa: CASKTGEAGELFF

clone_size: .
j_call: TRBJ2-1
d_call: TRBD2
v_call: TRBV20-1
cdr3_nt: TGCAGTGCTAGAGATCTAATAGCGGGGTACTACAATGAGCAGTTCTTC
cdr3_aa: CSARDLIAGYYNEQFF

clone_size: .
j_call: TRBJ1-1
d_call: .
v_call: TRBV7-2
cdr3_nt: TGTGCCAGCATATTAAATTTGAACACTGAAGCTTTCTTT
cdr3_aa: CASILNLNTEAFF

clone_size: many
j_call: TRBJ1-2
d_call: .
v_call: TRBV19
cdr3_nt: TGTGCCAGTAGTATAGATCTAGAGGACGGCAGCCTAAACTATGGCTACACCTTC
cdr3_aa: CASSIDLEDGSLNYGYTF

clone_size: few
j_call: TRBJ1-6
d_call: .
v_call: TRBV19
cdr3_nt: TGTGCCAGTAGTATAGGTACCGGGACAATCGTCCACTTT
cdr3_aa: CASSIGTGTIVHF

clone_size: many
j_call: TRBJ1-6
d_call: TRBD1
v_call: TRBV6-4
cdr3_nt: TGTGCCAGCAGGGACAGGGATAATTCACCCCTCCACTTT
cdr3_aa: CASRDRDNSPLHF

clone_size: .
j_call: TRBJ2-7
d_call: TRBD1
v_call: TRBV29-1
cdr3_nt: TGCAGCGTTGGCCGGGACAGGGACCCCTACGAGCAGTACTTC
cdr3_aa: CSVGRDRDPYEQYF

clone_size: .
j_call: TRBJ2-7
d_call: .
v_call: TRBV12-1
cdr3_nt: TGTGCCAGCAGCTTAGGGGGACTAGCGGGGGACAACGAGCAGTACTTC
cdr3_aa: CASSLGGLAGDNEQYF

clone_size: many
j_call: TRBJ2-7
d_call: TRBD1
v_call: TRBV20-1
cdr3_nt: TGCAGTGTTCGAGACAGGGGATTTTACGAGCAGTACTTC
cdr3_aa: CSVRDRGFYEQYF

clone_size: .
j_call: TRBJ2-5
d_call: TRBD1
v_call: TRBV15
cdr3_nt: TGTGCCACCAGCATTGGACAGGATCCACAAGAGACCCAGTACTTC
cdr3_aa: CATSIGQDPQETQYF

clone_size: once
j_call: TRBJ1-3
d_call: TRBD1
v_call: TRBV20-1
cdr3_nt: TGCAGTGCTACCGGGACAGTAAGAAACACCATATATTTT
cdr3_aa: CSATGTVRNTIYF

clone_size: once
j_call: TRBJ1-2
d_call: .
v_call: TRBV20-1
cdr3_nt: TGCAGTGCCACTCAAGAACTCTATGGCTACACCTTC
cdr3_aa: CSATQELYGYTF

clone_size: .
j_call: TRBJ2-5
d_call: .
v_call: TRBV29-1
cdr3_nt: TGCAGCGCCCAATCCATATTTAACCAAGAGACCCAGTACTTC
cdr3_aa: CSAQSIFNQETQYF

clone_size: once
j_call: TRBJ2-5
d_call: .
v_call: TRBV6-4
cdr3_nt: TGTGCCAGCAGTGTAGTGGGGGGAGAGACCCAGTACTTC
cdr3_aa: CASSVVGGETQYF